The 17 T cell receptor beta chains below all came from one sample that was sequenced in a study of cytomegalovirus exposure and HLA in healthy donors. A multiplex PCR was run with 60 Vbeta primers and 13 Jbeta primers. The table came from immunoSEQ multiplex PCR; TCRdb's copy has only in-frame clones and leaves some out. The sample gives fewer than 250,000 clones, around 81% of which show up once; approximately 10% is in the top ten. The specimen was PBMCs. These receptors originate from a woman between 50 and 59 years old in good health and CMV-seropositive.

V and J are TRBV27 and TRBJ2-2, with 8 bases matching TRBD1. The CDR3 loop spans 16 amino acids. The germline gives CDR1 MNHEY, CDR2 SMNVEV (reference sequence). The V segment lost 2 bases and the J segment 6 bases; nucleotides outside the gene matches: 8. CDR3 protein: CASSLQGAAGPGELFF. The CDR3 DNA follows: TGTGCCAGCAGTTTACAGGGGGCCGCTGGACCCGGGGAGCTGTTTTTT.

For the CDR3, the DNA is TGTGCCAGCAGCTTAGAGGGGGACCAAGAGACCCAGTACTTC. It translates to CASSLEGDQETQYF. This chain connects TRBV5-6 to TRBJ2-5; possible D gene TRBD1, 6 bases. Germline CDR1 and CDR2: SGHDT and YYEEEE. Trimming shortened V by 2 bases and J by 0 bases, and 8 bases separated the two germline ends. This CDR3 has 14 amino acids.

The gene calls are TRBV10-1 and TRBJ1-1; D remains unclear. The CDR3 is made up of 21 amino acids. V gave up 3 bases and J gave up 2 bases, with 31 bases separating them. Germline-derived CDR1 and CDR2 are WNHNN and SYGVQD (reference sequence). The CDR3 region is CASSEQSFVGSPSSGNTEAFF. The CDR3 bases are TGCGCCAGCAGTGAACAAAGTTTTGTCGGCTCCCCTTCAAGCGGCAACACTGAAGCTTTCTTT.

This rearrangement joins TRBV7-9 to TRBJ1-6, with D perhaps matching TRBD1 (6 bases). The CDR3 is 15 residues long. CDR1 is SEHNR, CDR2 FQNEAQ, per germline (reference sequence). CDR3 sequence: CSTTLGFTGNSPLHF. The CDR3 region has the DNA TGTTCCACTACACTCGGGTTTACAGGGAATTCACCCCTCCACTTT. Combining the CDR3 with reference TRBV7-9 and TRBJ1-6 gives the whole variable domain DTGVSQNPRHKITKRGQNVTFRCDPISEHNRLYWYRQTLGQGPEFLTYFQNEAQLEKSRLLSDRFSAERPKGSFSTLEIQRTEQGDSAMYLCSTTLGFTGNSPLHFGNGTRLTVT.

The DNA for the CDR3 is TGTGCCAGCACATGGACAGGGGAAGAGCAGTACTTC. Translation gives CASTWTGEEQYF. This chain connects TRBV5-6 to TRBJ2-7; 9 positions agree with TRBD1. This CDR3 region has 12 residues. Germline loops: CDR1 SGHDT, CDR2 YYEEEE. With 6 bases clipped from V and 7 bases from J, the junction kept 5 bases outside the gene matches.

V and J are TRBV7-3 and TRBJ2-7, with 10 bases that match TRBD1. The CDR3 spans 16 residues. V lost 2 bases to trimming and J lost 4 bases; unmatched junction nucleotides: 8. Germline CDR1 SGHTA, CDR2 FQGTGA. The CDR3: CASSLGAPGQGYEQYF. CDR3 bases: TGTGCCAGCAGCTTAGGCGCACCGGGACAGGGGTACGAGCAGTACTTC. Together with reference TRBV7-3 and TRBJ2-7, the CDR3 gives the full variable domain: GAGVSQTPSNKVTEKGKYVELRCDPISGHTALYWYRQSLGQGPEFLIYFQGTGAADDSGLPNDRFFAVRPEGSVSTLKIQRTERGDSAVYLCASSLGAPGQGYEQYFGPGTRLTVT.

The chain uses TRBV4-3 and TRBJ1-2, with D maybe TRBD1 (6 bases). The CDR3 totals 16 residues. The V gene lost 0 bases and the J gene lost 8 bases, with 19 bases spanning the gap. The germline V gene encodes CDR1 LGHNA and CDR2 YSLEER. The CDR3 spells CASSQDPMGANTGYTF. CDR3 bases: TGCGCCAGCAGCCAAGATCCAATGGGGGCTAACACCGGCTACACCTTC.

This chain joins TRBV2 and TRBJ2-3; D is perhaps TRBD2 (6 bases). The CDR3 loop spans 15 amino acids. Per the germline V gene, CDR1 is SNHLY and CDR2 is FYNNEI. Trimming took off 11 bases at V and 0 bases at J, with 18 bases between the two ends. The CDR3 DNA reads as TGTGCCCGCCGCGGGGAAACGGGAAGCACAGATACGCAGTATTTT. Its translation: CARRGETGSTDTQYF.

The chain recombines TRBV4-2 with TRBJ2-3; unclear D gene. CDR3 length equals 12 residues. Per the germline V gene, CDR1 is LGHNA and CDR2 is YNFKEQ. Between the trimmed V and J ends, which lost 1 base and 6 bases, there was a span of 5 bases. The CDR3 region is CASSQGRDTQYF. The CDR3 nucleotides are TGTGCCAGCAGCCAAGGGCGGGATACGCAGTATTTT.

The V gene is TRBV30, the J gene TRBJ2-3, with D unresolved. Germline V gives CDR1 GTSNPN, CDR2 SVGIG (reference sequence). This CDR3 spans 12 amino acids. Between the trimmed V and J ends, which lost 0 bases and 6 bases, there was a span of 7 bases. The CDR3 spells CAWSVVVDTQYF. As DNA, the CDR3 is TGTGCCTGGAGTGTAGTAGTCGATACGCAGTATTTT.

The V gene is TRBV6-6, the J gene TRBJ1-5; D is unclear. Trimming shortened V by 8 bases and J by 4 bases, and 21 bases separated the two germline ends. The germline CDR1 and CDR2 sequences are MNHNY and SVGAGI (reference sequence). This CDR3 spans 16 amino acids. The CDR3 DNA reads TGTGCCAGCCGGTCCCTCGGGGAGGGAACGAATCAGCCCCAGCATTTT. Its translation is CASRSLGEGTNQPQHF.

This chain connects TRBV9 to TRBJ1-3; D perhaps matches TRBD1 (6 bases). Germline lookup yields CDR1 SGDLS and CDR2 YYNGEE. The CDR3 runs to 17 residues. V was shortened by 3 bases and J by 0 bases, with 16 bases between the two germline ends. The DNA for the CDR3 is TGTGCCAGCAGCGCCACCCTGGGGGCAGACTCTGGAAACACCATATATTTT. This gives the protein CASSATLGADSGNTIYF. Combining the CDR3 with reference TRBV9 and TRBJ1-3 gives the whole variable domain DSGVTQTPKHLITATGQRVTLRCSPRSGDLSVYWYQQSLDQGLQFLIQYYNGEERAKGNILERFSAQQFPDLHSELNLSSLELGDSALYFCASSATLGADSGNTIYFGEGSWLTVV.

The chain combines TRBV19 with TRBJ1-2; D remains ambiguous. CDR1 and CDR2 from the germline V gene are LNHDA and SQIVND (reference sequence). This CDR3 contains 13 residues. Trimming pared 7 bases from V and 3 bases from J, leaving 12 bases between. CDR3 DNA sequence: TGTGCCAGTAAACGGAGCGATCACTATGGCTACACCTTC. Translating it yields CASKRSDHYGYTF.

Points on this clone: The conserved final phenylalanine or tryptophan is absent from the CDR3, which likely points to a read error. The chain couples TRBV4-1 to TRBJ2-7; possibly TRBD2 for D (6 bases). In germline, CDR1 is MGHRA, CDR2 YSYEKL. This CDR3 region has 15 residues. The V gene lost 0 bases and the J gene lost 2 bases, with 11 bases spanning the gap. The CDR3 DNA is TGCGCCAGCAGCCAAGATGGAGGGTTAACCTACGAGCAGTACCTC. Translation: CASSQDGGLTYEQYL.

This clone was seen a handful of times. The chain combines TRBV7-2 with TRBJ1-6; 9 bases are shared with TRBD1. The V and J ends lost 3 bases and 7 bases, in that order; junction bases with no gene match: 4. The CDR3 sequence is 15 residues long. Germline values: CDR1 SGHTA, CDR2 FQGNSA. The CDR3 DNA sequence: TGTGCCAGCAGCTTTCAGGGACAGGGCAATTCACCCCTCCACTTT. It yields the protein CASSFQGQGNSPLHF.

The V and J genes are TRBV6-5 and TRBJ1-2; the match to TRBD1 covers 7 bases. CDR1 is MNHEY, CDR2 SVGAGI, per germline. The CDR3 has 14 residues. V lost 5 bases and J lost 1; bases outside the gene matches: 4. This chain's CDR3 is CASSRGQNNYGYTF. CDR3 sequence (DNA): TGTGCCAGCAGTAGGGGACAGAATAACTATGGCTACACCTTC.

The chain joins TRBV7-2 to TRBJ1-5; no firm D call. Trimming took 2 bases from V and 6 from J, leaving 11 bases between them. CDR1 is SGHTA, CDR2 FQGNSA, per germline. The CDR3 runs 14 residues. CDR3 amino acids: CASSLTPELQPQHF. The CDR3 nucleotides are TGTGCCAGCAGCTTAACCCCTGAACTTCAGCCCCAGCATTTT.